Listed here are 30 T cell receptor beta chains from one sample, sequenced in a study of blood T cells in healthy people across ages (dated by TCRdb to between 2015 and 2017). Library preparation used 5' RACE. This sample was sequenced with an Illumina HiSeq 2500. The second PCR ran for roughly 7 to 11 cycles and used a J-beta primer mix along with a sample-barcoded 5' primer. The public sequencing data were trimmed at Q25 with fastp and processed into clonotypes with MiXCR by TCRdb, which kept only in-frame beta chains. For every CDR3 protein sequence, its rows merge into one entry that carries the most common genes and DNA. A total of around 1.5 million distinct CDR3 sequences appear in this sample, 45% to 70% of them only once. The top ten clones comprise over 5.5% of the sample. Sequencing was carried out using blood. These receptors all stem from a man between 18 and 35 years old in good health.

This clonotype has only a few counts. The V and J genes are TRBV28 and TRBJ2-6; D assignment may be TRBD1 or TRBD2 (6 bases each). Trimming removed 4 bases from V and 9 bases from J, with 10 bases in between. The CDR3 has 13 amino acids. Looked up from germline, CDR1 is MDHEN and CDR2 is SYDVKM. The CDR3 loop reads CASSSGAFNVLTF. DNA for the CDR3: TGTGCCAGCAGTTCGGGGGCTTTCAACGTCCTGACTTTC.

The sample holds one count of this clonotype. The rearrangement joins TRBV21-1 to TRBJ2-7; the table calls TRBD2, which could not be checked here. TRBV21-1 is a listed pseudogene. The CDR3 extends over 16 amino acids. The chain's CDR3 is CASSKEEERGGNEQYF. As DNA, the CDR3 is TGTGCCAGCAGCAAAGAAGAGGAGCGGGGGGGTAACGAGCAGTACTTC.

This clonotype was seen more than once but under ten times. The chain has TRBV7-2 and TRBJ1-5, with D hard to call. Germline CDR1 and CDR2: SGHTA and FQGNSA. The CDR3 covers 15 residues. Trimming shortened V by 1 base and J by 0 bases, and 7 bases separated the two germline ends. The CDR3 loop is CASSLVGGSNQPQHF. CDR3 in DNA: TGTGCCAGCAGCTTAGTGGGCGGTAGCAATCAGCCCCAGCATTTT. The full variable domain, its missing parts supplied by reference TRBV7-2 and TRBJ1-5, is GAGVSQSPSNKVTEKGKDVELRCDPISGHTALYWYRQSLGQGLEFLIYFQGNSAPDKSGLPSDRFSAERTGGSVSTLTIQRTQQEDSAVYLCASSLVGGSNQPQHFGDGTRLSIL.

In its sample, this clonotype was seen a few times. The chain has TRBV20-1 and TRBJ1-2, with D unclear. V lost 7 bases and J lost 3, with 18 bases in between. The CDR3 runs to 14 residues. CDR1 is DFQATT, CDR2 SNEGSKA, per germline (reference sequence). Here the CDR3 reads CSVVEVLAYYGYTF. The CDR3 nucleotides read TGCAGTGTCGTTGAGGTCCTCGCCTACTATGGCTACACCTTC.

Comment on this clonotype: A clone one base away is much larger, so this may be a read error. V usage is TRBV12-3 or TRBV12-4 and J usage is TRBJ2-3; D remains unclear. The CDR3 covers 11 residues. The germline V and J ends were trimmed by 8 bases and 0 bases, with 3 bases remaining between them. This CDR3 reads CASWSTDTQYF. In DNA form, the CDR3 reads TGTGCCAGCTGGAGCACAGATACGCAGTATTTT.

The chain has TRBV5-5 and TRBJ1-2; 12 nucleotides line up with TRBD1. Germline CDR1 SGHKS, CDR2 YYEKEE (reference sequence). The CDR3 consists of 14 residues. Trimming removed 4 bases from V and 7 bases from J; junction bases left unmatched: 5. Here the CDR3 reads CASSTGTGGRGYTF. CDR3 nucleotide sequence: TGTGCCAGCAGCACTGGGACAGGGGGCCGTGGCTACACCTTC.

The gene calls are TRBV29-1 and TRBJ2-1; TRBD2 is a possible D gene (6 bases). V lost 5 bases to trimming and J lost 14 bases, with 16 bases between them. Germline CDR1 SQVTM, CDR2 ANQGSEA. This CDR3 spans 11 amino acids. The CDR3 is CSVYRRELEFF. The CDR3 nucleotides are TGCAGCGTTTATCGGAGGGAGTTAGAGTTCTTC.

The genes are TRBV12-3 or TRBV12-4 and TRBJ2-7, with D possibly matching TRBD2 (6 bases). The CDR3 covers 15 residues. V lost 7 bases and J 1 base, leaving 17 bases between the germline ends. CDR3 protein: CASTGGIRESYEQYF. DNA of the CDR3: TGTGCCAGCACCGGAGGGATCCGGGAGTCCTACGAGCAGTACTTC.

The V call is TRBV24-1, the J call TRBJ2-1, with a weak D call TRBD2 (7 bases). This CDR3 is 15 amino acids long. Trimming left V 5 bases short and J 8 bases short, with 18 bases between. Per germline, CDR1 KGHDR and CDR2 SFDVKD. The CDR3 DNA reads TGTGCCACCAGTGCTTCTCTAGCGGAGGGGGATGAGCAGTTCTTC. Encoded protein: CATSASLAEGDEQFF.

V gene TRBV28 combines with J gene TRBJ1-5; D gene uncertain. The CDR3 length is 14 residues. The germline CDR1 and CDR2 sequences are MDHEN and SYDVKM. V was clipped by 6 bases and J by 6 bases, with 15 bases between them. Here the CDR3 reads CASRPIDTSQPQHF. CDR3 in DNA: TGTGCCAGCAGACCTATAGACACAAGTCAGCCCCAGCATTTT.

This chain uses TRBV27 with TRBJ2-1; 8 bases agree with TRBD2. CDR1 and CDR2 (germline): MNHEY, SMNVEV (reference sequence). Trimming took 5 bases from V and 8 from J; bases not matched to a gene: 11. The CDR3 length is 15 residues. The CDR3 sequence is CASSNLTGGPYEQFF. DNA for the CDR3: TGTGCCAGCAGTAACCTAACGGGAGGGCCGTATGAGCAGTTCTTC.

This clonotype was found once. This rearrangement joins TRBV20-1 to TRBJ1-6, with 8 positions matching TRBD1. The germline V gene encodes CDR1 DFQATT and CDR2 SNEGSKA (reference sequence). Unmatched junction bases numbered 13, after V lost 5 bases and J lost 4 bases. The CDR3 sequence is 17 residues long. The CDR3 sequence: CSASDRVNVDYNSPLHF. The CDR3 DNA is TGCAGTGCTTCGGACAGGGTCAACGTCGATTATAATTCACCCCTCCACTTT.

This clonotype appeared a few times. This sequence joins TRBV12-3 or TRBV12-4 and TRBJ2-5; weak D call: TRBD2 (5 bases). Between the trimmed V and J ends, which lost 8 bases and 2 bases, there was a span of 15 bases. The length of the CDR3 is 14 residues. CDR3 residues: CASRGTTAQETQYF. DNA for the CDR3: TGTGCCAGCCGGGGTACAACAGCTCAAGAGACCCAGTACTTC.

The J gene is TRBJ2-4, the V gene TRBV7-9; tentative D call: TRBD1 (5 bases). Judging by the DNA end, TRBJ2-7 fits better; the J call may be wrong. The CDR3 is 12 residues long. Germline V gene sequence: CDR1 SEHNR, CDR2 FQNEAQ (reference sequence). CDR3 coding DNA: TGTGCCAGCAGCTCAGGGTTTCTCGAGCAGTACTTC. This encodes CASSSGFLEQYF.

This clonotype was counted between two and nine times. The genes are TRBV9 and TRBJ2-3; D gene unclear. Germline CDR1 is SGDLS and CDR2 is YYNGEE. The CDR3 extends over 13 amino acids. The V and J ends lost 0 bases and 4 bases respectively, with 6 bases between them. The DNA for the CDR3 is TGTGCCAGCAGCGTAGGAACCTCAGATACGCAGTATTTT. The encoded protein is CASSVGTSDTQYF.

CDR3 sequence reads: CASSEEAGYNEQYF. Here the CDR3 DNA reads TGTGCCAGCAGTGAAGAGGCAGGATACAATGAGCAGTACTTC. The J gene is TRBJ2-1, the V gene TRBV6-1; D is unresolved. The closer fit of TRBJ2-7 to the DNA end suggests the J call may be wrong. The germline CDR1 and CDR2 sequences are MNHNS and SASEGT. The CDR3 loop spans 14 amino acids.

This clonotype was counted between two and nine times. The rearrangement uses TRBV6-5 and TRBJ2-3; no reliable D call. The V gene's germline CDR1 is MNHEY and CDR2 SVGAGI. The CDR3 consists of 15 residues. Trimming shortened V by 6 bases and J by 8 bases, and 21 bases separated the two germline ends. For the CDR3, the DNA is TGTGCCAGCAGGAACCAGGCCCCGAAATTTGCTACGCAGTATTTT. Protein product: CASRNQAPKFATQYF.

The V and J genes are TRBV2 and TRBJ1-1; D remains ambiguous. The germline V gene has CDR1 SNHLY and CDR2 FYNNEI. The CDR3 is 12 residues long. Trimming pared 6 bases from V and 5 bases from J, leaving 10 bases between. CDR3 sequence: CASRVPDTEAFF. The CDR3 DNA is TGTGCCAGCAGGGTTCCCGATACTGAAGCTTTCTTT.

DNA of the CDR3: TGTGCCAGCAGTTCCCCCAAAGGTCCTGAGCAGTACTTC. It specifies CASSSPKGPEQYF. The chain has TRBV7-2 and TRBJ2-7; D is unclear. Trimming removed 6 bases from V and 7 bases from J, with 16 bases in between. CDR1 is SGHTA, CDR2 FQGNSA, per germline. This CDR3 spans 13 amino acids.

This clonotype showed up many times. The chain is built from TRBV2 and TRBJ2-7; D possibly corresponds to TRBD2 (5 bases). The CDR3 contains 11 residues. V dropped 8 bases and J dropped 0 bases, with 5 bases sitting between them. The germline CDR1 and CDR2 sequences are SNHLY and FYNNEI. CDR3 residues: CASGSSYEQYF. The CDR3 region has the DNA TGTGCCAGCGGGAGCTCCTACGAGCAGTACTTC. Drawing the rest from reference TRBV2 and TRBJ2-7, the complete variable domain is EPEVTQTPSHQVTQMGQEVILRCVPISNHLYFYWYRQILGQKVEFLVSFYNNEISEKSEIFDDQFSVERPDGSNFTLKIRSTKLEDSAMYFCASGSSYEQYFGPGTRLTVT.

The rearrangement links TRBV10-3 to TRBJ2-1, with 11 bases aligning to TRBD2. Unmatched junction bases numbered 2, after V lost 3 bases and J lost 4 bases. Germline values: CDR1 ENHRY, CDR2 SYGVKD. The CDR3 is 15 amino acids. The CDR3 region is CAISDSGGAYNEQFF. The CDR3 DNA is TGTGCCATCAGTGATAGCGGGGGGGCATACAATGAGCAGTTCTTC.

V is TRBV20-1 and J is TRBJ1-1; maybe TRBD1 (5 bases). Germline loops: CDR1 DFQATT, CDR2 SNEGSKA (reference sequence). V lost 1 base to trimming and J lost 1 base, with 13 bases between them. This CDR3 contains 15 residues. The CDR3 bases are TGCAGTGCTAGAGTTCCGGGGGGAGGGAACACTGAAGCTTTCTTT. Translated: CSARVPGGGNTEAFF.

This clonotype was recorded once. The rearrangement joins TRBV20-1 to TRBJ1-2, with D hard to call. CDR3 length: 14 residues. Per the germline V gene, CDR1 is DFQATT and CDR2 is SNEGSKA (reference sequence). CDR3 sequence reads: CSKEGRQANYGYTF. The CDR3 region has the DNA TGCAGCAAGGAAGGGAGGCAGGCTAACTATGGCTACACCTTC.

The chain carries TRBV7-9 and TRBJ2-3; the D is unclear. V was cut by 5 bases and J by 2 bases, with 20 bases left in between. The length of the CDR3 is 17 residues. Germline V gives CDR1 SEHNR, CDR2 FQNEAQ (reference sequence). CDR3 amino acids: CASSHPMRRRSTDTQYF. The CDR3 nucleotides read TGTGCCAGCAGCCACCCCATGAGGAGAAGGTCCACAGATACGCAGTATTTT.

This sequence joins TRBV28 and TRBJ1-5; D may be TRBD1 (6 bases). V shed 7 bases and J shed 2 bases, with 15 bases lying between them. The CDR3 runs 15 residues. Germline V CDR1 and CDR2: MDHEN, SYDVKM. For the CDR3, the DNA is TGTGCCAGCATCGGTGCGGGGGCGGGCAATCAGCCCCAGCATTTT. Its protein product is CASIGAGAGNQPQHF.

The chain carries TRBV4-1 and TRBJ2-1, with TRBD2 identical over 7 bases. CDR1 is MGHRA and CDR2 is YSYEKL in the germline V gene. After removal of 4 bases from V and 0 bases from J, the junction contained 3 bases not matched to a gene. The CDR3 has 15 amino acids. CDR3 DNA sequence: TGCGCCAGCAGCCCCGGGGAGGGCTCCTACAATGAGCAGTTCTTC. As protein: CASSPGEGSYNEQFF.

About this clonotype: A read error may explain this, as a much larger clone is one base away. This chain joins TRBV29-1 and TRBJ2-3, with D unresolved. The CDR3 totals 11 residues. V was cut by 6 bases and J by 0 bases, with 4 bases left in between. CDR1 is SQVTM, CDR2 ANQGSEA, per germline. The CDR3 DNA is TGCAGCGTGTGGAGCACAGATACGCAGTATTTT. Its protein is CSVWSTDTQYF.

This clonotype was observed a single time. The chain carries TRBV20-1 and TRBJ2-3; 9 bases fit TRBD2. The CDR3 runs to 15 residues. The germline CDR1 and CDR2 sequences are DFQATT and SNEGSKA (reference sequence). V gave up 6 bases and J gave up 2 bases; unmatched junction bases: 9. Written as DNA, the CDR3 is TGCAGTGCCCGTAGCGGGAGAGGAGACACAGATACGCAGTATTTT. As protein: CSARSGRGDTDTQYF.

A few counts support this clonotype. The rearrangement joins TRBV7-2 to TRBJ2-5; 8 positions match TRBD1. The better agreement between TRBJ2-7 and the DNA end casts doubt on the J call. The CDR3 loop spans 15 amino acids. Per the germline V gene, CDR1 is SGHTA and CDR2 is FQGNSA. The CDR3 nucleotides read TGTGCCAGCAGCTTATTGTGGGCAGGGGGCCACGAGCAGTACTTC. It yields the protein CASSLLWAGGHEQYF.

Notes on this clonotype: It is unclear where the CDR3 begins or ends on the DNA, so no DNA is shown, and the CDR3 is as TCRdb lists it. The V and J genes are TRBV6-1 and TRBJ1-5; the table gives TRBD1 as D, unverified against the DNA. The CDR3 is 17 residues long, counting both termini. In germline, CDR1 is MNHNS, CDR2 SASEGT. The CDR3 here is CASSILEAPGRHQPQHF.